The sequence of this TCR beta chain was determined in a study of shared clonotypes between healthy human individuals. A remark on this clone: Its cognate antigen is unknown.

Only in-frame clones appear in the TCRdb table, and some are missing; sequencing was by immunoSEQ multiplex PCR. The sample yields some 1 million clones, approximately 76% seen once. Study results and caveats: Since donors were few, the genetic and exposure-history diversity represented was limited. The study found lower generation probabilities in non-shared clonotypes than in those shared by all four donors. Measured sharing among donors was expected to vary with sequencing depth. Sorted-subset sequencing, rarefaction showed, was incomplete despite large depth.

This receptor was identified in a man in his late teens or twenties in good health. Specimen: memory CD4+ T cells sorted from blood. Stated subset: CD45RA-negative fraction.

CDR3 protein: CAWNGRGPYFSEQYF. The CDR3 DNA reads as TGTGCCTGGAATGGGCGGGGGCCCTATTTCTCCGAGCAGTACTTC. V is TRBV30 and J is TRBJ2-7, with D possibly matching TRBD2 (7 bases). The CDR3 is 15 residues long. The germline V gene has CDR1 GTSNPN and CDR2 SVGIG (reference sequence). The V end lost 4 bases, the J end lost 6 bases, and 22 bases lay between the germline ends.